This passage covers 2 T cell receptor beta chains from one sample sequenced in a study of blood T cells in healthy people across ages (dated by TCRdb to the mid-2010s). The library was prepared using 5' RACE. Sequencer: Illumina HiSeq 2500. A second PCR of about 7 to 12 cycles was run with a J-beta primer mix and a sample-barcoded 5' primer. The raw public data were reprocessed by TCRdb itself: fastp quality trimming at Q25, MiXCR clonotype calling, in-frame beta chains only. Rows with one shared CDR3 protein collapse into an entry with the most common genes and DNA. The table for this sample lists about 800,000 distinct CDR3 sequences; roughly 25% of them were counted only once. Approximately 3.7% of the sample belongs to the ten largest clones. This sample also appeared in a second study, on T cells of mothers and their children.

The specimen sequenced was blood. The origin of the receptors is a boy aged 10-17 years in good health.

This clonotype was counted between two and nine times. V and J are TRBV28 and TRBJ2-5, with TRBD2 as a possible D gene (6 bases). The DNA end is a closer match to TRBJ2-7, so the J assignment may be wrong. This CDR3 is 15 amino acids long. CDR1 MDHEN and CDR2 SYDVKM come from the germline V gene. CDR3 region: CASSLRGLTTDEQYF. Written as DNA, the CDR3 is TGTGCCAGCAGCCTCAGAGGACTAACTACCGACGAGCAGTACTTC.

This clonotype was seen more than once but under ten times. The chain is built from TRBV28 and TRBJ1-4; D is undetermined. The CDR3 consists of 13 residues. Looked up from germline, CDR1 is MDHEN and CDR2 is SYDVKM. V dropped 3 bases and J dropped 8 bases, with 10 bases sitting between them. In DNA, the CDR3 is TGTGCCAGCAGTTTCCCCAGGCGAGAAAAACTGTTTTTT. Amino acids: CASSFPRREKLFF.